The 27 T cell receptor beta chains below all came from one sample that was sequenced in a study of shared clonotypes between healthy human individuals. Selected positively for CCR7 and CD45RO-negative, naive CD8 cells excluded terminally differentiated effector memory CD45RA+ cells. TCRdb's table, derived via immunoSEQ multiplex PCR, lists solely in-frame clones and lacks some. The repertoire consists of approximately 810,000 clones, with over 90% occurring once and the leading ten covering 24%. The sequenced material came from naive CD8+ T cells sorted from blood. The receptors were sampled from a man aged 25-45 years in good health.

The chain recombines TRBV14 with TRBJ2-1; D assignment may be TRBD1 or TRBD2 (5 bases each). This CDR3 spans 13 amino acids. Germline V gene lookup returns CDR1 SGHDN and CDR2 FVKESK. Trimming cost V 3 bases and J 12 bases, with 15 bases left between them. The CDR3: CASSHRDPKGQFF. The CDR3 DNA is TGTGCCAGCAGCCACCGGGACCCAAAAGGGCAGTTCTTC. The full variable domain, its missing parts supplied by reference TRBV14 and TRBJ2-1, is EAGVTQFPSHSVIEKGQTVTLRCDPISGHDNLYWYRRVMGKEIKFLLHFVKESKQDESGMPNNRFLAERTGGTYSTLKVQPAELEDSGVYFCASSHRDPKGQFFGPGTRLTVL.

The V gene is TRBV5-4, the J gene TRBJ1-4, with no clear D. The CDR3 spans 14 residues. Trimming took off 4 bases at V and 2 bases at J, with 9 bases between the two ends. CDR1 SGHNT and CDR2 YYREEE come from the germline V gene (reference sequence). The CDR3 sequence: CASSRTGTNEKLFF. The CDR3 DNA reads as TGTGCCAGCAGCCGGACGGGTACTAATGAAAAACTGTTTTTT. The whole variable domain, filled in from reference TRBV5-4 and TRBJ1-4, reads ETGVTQSPTHLIKTRGQQVTLRCSSQSGHNTVSWYQQALGQGPQFIFQYYREEENGRGNFPPRFSGLQFPNYSSELNVNALELDDSALYLCASSRTGTNEKLFFGSGTQLSVL.

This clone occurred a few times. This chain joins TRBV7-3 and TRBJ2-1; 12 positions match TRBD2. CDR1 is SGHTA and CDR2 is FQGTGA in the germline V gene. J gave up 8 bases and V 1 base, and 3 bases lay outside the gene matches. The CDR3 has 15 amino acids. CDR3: CASSLMASGRDEQFF. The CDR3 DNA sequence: TGTGCCAGCAGCTTAATGGCTAGCGGGAGGGATGAGCAGTTCTTC.

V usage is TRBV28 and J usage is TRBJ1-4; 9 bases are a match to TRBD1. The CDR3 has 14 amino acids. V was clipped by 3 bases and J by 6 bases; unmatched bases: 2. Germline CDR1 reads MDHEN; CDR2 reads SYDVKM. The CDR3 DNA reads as TGTGCCAGCAGTTTGGGACAGGGACATGAAAAACTGTTTTTT. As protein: CASSLGQGHEKLFF.

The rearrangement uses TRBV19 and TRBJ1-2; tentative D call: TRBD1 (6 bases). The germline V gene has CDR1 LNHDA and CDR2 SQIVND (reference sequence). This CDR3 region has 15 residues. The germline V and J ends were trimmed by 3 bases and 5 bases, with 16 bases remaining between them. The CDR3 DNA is TGTGCCAGTAGTATTTCGGACAGCACTTTTTATGGCTACACCTTC. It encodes CASSISDSTFYGYTF.

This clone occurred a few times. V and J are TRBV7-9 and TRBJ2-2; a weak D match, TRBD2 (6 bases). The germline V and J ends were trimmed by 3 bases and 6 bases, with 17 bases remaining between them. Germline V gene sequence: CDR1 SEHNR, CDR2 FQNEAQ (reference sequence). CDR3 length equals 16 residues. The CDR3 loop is CASSFPPGLGSGELFF. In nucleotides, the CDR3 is TGTGCCAGCAGCTTCCCCCCGGGACTGGGTTCCGGGGAGCTGTTTTTT.

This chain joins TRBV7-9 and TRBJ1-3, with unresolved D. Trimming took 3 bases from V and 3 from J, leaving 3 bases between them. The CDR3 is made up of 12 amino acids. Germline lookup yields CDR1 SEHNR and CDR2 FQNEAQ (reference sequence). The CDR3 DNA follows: TGTGCCAGCAGCTTGTATGGAAACACCATATATTTT. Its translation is CASSLYGNTIYF.

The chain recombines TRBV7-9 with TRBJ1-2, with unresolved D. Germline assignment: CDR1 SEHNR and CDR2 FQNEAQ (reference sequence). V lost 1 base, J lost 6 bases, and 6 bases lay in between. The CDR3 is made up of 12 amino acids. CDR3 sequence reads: CASSLDSHGYTF. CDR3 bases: TGTGCCAGCAGCTTAGACAGTCATGGCTACACCTTC.

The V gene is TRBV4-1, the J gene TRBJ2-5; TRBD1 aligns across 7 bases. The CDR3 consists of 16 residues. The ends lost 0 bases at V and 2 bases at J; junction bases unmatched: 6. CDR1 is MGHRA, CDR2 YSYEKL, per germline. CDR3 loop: CASSQEGAGGQETQYF. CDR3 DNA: TGCGCCAGCAGCCAAGAGGGGGCAGGGGGTCAAGAGACCCAGTACTTC.

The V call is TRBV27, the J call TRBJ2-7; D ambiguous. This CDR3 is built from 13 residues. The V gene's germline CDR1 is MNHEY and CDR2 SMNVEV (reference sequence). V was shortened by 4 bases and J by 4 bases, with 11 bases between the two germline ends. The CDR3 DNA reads TGTGCCAGCAGTTACCAAACGGATTACGAGCAGTACTTC. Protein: CASSYQTDYEQYF.

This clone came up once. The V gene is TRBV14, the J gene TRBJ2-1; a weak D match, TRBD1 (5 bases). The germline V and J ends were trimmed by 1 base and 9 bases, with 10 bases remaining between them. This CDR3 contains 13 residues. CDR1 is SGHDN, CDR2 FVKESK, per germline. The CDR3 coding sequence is TGTGCCAGCAGCCAAGCAGGGTTTCGTGAGCAGTTCTTC. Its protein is CASSQAGFREQFF.

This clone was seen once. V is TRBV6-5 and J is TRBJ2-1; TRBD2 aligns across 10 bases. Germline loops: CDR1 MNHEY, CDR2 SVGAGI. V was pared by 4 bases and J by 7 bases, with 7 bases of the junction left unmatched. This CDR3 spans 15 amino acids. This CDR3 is CASSSLAGEGNEQFF. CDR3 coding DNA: TGTGCCAGCAGTTCCCTAGCGGGAGAGGGTAATGAGCAGTTCTTC.

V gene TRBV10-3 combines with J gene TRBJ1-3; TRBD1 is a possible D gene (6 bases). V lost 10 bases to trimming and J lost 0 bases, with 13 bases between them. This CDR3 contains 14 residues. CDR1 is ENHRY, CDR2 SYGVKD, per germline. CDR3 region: CATRTETSGNTIYF. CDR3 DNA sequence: TGTGCCACCCGGACAGAGACCTCTGGAAACACCATATATTTT.

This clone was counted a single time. The CDR3 DNA follows: TGTGCCAGCTCACCCGCGGAAGTCAATCAGCCCCAGCATTTT. It translates to CASSPAEVNQPQHF. The J gene is TRBJ1-5, the V gene TRBV18; D is unresolved. V shed 3 bases and J shed 3 bases, with 9 bases lying between them. The length of the CDR3 is 14 residues. Germline lookup yields CDR1 KGHSH and CDR2 LQKENI.

This CDR3 reads CASSLTDRVNNQPQHF. The CDR3 coding sequence is TGTGCCAGCAGTTTAACGGACAGGGTGAACAATCAGCCCCAGCATTTT. The V call is TRBV27, the J call TRBJ1-5; TRBD1 matches 8 bases. Trimming at V came to 2 bases and at J to 3 bases, leaving 6 bases not matched to a gene. From germline, CDR1 is MNHEY and CDR2 SMNVEV (reference sequence). This CDR3 has 16 amino acids.

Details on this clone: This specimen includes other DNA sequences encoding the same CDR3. The CDR3 here is CASSLGPNQPQHF. CDR3 DNA: TGTGCCAGCAGTTTGGGCCCGAATCAGCCCCAGCATTTT. The chain couples TRBV27 to TRBJ1-5, with D unresolved. Germline V gene lookup returns CDR1 MNHEY and CDR2 SMNVEV (reference sequence). There are 13 residues in the CDR3. V was clipped by 3 bases and J by 4 bases, with 7 bases between them.

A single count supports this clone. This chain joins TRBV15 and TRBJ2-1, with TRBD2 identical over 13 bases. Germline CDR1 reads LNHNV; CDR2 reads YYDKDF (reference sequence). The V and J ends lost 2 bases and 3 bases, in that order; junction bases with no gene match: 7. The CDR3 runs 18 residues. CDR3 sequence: CATSRRTSGRGDYNEQFF. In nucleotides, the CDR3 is TGTGCCACCAGCAGACGGACTAGCGGGAGAGGGGACTACAATGAGCAGTTCTTC.

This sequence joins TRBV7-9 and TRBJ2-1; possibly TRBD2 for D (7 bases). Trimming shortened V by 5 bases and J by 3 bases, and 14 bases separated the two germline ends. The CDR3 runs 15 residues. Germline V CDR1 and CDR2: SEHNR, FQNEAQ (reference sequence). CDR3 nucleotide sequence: TGTGCCAGCAGCCCGGGGGCTAGCGGCTACAATGAGCAGTTCTTC. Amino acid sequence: CASSPGASGYNEQFF.

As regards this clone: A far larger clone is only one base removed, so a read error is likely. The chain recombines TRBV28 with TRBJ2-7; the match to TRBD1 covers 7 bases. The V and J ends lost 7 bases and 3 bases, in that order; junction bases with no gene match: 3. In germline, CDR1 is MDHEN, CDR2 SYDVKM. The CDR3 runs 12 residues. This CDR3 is CASTGTDYEQYF. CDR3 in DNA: TGTGCCAGCACCGGGACAGACTACGAGCAGTACTTC.

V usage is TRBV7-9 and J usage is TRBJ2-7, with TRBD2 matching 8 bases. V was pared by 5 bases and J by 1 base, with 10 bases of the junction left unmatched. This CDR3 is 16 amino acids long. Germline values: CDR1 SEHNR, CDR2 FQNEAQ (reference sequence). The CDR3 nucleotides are TGTGCCAGCAGCCCGGGACTAGATGTACCTTCCTACGAGCAGTACTTC. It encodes CASSPGLDVPSYEQYF.

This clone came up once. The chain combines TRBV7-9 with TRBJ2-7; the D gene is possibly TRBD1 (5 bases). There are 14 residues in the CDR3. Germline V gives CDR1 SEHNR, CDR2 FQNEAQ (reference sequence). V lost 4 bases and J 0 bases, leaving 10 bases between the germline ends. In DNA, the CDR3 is TGTGCCAGCAGCTCTTCAGGGTTCTCCTACGAGCAGTACTTC. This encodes CASSSSGFSYEQYF.

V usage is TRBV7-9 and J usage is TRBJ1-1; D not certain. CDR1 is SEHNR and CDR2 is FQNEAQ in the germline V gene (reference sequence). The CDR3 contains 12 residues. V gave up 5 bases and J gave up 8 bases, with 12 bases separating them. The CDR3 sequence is CASSGERQEAFF. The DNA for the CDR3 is TGTGCCAGCAGCGGCGAGAGGCAGGAAGCTTTCTTT.

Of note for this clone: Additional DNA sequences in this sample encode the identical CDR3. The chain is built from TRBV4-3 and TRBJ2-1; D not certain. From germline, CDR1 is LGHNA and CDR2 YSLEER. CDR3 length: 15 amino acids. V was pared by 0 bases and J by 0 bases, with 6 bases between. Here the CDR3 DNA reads TGCGCCAGCAGCCAAGACAGAAGCTCCTACAATGAGCAGTTCTTC. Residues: CASSQDRSSYNEQFF.

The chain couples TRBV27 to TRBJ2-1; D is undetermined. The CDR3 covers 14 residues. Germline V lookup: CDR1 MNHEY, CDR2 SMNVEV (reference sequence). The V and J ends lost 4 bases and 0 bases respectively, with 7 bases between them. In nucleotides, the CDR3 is TGTGCCAGCAGTTACAAATTCTCCTACAATGAGCAGTTCTTC. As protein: CASSYKFSYNEQFF.

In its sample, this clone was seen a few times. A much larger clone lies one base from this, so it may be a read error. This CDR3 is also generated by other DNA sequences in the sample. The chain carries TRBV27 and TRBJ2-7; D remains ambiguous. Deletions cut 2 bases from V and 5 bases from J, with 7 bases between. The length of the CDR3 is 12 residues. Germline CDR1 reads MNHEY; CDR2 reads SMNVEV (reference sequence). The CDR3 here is CASSLIGDEQYF. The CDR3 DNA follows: TGTGCCAGCAGTTTAATAGGCGACGAGCAGTACTTC.

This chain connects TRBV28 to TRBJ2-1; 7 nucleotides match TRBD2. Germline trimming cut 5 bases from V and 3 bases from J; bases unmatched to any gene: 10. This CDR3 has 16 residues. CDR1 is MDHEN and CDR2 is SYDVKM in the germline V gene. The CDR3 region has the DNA TGTGCCAGCAGTCCCTATAGCGGGCGGGACTACAATGAGCAGTTCTTC. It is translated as CASSPYSGRDYNEQFF.

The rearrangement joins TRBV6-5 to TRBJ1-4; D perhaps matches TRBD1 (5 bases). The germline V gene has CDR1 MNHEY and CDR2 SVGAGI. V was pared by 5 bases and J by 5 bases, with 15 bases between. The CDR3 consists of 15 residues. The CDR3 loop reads CASSTARGYNEKLFF. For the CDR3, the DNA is TGTGCCAGCAGTACTGCCCGGGGGTACAATGAAAAACTGTTTTTT.